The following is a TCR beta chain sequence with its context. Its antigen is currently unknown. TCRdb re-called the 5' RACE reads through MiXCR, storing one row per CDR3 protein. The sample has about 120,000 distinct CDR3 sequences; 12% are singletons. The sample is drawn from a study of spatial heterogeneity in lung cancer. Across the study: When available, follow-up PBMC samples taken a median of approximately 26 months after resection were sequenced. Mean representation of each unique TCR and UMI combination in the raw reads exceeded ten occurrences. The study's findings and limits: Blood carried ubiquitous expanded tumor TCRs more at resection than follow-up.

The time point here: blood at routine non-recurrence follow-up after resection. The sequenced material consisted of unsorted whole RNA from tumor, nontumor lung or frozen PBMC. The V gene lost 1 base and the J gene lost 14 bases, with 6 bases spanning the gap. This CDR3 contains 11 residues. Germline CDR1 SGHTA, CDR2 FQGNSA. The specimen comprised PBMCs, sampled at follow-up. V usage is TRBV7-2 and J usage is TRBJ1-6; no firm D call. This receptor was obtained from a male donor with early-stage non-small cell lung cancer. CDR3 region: CASSLEAALHF. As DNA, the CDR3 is TGTGCCAGCAGCTTAGAGGCCGCCCTCCACTTT.